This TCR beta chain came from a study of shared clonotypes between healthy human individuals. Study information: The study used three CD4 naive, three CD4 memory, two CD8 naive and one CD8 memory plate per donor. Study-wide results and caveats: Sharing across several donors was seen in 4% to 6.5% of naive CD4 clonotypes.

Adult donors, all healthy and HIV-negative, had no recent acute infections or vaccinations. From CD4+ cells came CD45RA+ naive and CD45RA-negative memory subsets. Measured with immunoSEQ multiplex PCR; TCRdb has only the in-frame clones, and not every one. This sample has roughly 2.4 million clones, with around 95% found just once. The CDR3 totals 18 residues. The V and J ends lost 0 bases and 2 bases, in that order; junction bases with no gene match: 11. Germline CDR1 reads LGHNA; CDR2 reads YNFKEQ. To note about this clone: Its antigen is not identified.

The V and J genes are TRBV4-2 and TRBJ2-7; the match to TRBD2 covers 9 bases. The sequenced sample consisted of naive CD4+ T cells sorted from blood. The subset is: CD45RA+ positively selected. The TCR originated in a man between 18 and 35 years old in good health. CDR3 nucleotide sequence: TGTGCCAGCAGCCAAGATCGTGGTGCTAGCGGGGTTGCCTACGAGCAGTACTTC. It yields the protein CASSQDRGASGVAYEQYF.